Described below is a single T cell receptor beta chain sequence and its context. Its antigen is still unknown. This entry belongs to a study of tissue T cells after allogeneic stem cell transplantation. Findings and caveats of the study: Across patients, clones rarely overlapped, yet motif clusters were shared tissue-specifically.

The protocol was immunoSEQ multiplex PCR, while the TCRdb copy is restricted to in-frame clones and leaves out a portion. This sample has approximately 4,000 clones, with roughly 70% found just once. V was shortened by 5 bases and J by 2 bases, with 15 bases between the two germline ends. The CDR3 length is 14 residues. The V gene's germline CDR1 is GTSNPN and CDR2 SVGIG (reference sequence). Comparators without hematopoietic cell transplant had other cancers, at least five gastrointestinal samples, and no known gastrointestinal disease. The chain has TRBV30 and TRBJ1-2; a possible D gene is TRBD1 (6 bases). This clonotype was obtained from a woman aged 18-49 years with breast cancer. The source was left colon tissue, collected at autopsy. This CDR3 reads CAWALGGGNYGYTF. As DNA, the CDR3 is TGTGCCTGGGCGCTGGGAGGGGGGAACTATGGCTACACCTTC.